These T cell receptor beta chains were read from a single sample in a study of cytomegalovirus exposure and HLA in healthy donors. Method: immunoSEQ multiplex PCR; TCRdb's copy keeps in-frame clones and lacks some. This repertoire shows some 84,000 clones, roughly 64% found once; its top ten account for about 15%. The sample comprised PBMCs. Source of these receptors: a woman between 40 and 55 years old in good health and CMV-seropositive. CDR3s include the opening cysteine and the closing phenylalanine or tryptophan. The D gene is left open where the match is weak. Some rows mark clone size as missing; the rest say once, few, many or name a class of expanded clone.

NA	TRBV19	TRBJ2-1	once	CAKWRICSYNEQFF	TGTGCCAAATGGCGGATTTGCTCCTACAATGAGCAGTTCTTC
NA	TRBV7-2	TRBJ2-1	NA	CASSLSQGWLNEQFF	TGTGCCAGCAGCCTGTCACAGGGTTGGCTCAATGAGCAGTTCTTC
TRBD2	TRBV4-2	TRBJ2-3	NA	CASSQLLAGTTDTQYF	TGTGCCAGCAGCCAATTACTAGCGGGGACTACAGATACGCAGTATTTT
TRBD2	TRBV5-1	TRBJ2-3	NA	CASSPLTSGNTDTQYF	TGCGCCAGCAGCCCACTGACTAGCGGGAACACAGATACGCAGTATTTT
NA	TRBV5-1	TRBJ1-2	NA	CASSPNTRELSGGYTF	TGCGCCAGCAGCCCCAACACGCGGGAGCTCTCGGGTGGCTACACCTTC
TRBD2	TRBV5-4	TRBJ2-2	once	CASSPGLAGSTGELFF	TGTGCCAGCAGCCCGGGACTAGCGGGATCCACCGGGGAGCTGTTTTTT
NA	TRBV5-1	TRBJ2-1	NA	CASSLEVNRANEQFF	TGCGCCAGCAGCTTGGAAGTGAACCGCGCCAATGAGCAGTTCTTC
TRBD1	TRBV28	TRBJ1-2	NA	CASSIGQGGYGYTF	TGTGCCAGCAGCATAGGCCAGGGGGGCTATGGCTACACCTTC
NA	TRBV7-2	TRBJ2-5	few	CASSPRSGETQYF	TGTGCCAGCAGCCCAAGGTCCGGGGAGACCCAGTACTTC
TRBD2	TRBV28	TRBJ2-1	NA	CASSQAGNYNEQFF	TGTGCCAGCAGCCAAGCGGGAAACTACAATGAGCAGTTCTTC
TRBD1	TRBV4-3	TRBJ2-3	NA	CASSQDGTGSFTDTQYF	TGCGCCAGCAGCCAAGACGGGACAGGGTCCTTTACAGATACGCAGTATTTT
NA	TRBV5-1	TRBJ2-3	NA	CASSLAGVRTDTQYF	TGCGCCAGCAGCTTGGCAGGGGTCCGCACAGATACGCAGTATTTT
NA	TRBV7-2	TRBJ2-3	NA	CASSLRELATDTQYF	TGTGCCAGCAGCTTACGGGAATTGGCCACAGATACGCAGTATTTT
TRBD2	TRBV5-1	TRBJ2-5	NA	CASRAGLDGSETQYF	TGCGCCAGCAGAGCCGGACTAGACGGTTCAGAGACCCAGTACTTC
NA	TRBV28	TRBJ1-1	few	CASSLWQRTEAFF	TGTGCCAGCAGTTTGTGGCAGCGGACTGAAGCTTTCTTT
NA	TRBV27	TRBJ2-7	NA	CASSFNPRLNTYEQYF	TGTGCCAGCAGTTTCAACCCCAGGTTAAACACCTACGAGCAGTACTTC
NA	TRBV27	TRBJ2-2	NA	CASSLSNRGAGELFF	TGTGCCAGCAGTTTATCGAATCGAGGCGCCGGGGAGCTGTTTTTT
TRBD1	TRBV7-2	TRBJ2-4	NA	CASSLAVAGGTKNIQYF	TGTGCCAGCAGCTTAGCGGTAGCAGGGGGCACCAAAAACATTCAGTACTTC
NA	TRBV7-2	TRBJ1-2	NA	CASSLGATASRGYTF	TGTGCCAGCAGCTTAGGGGCGACAGCCTCGCGTGGCTACACCTTC
TRBD1	TRBV7-2	TRBJ2-1	NA	CASSPSGQNYNEQFF	TGTGCCAGCAGCCCATCGGGACAGAACTACAATGAGCAGTTCTTC
NA	TRBV7-2	TRBJ2-2	once	CASTPRREGELFF	TGTGCCAGCACCCCCCGGCGGGAAGGGGAGCTGTTTTTT
NA	TRBV28	TRBJ2-2	NA	CASSQSGTGELFF	TGTGCCAGCAGCCAATCGGGCACCGGGGAGCTGTTTTTT
NA	TRBV7-2	TRBJ2-1	few	CASSSETGREQFF	TGTGCCAGCAGCTCCGAAACGGGTCGTGAGCAGTTCTTC
TRBD2	TRBV11-3	TRBJ2-5	few	CASSFGGGSGTQYF	TGTGCCAGCAGCTTCGGTGGCGGGAGTGGGACCCAGTACTTC
NA	TRBV7-2	TRBJ2-7	NA	CASSSDTYSYEQYF	TGTGCCAGCAGCTCGGACACTTACAGCTACGAGCAGTACTTC
TRBD1	TRBV7-2	TRBJ2-1	NA	CASTRTGWGNEQFF	TGTGCCAGCACCCGGACAGGGTGGGGGAATGAGCAGTTCTTC
NA	TRBV6-1	TRBJ1-2	few	CASSEDRGIYGYTF	TGTGCCAGCAGTGAAGACCGGGGGATCTATGGCTACACCTTC
TRBD1	TRBV4-1	TRBJ2-7	NA	CASSQTGTGGNEQYF	TGCGCCAGCAGCCAAACCGGGACAGGGGGTAACGAGCAGTACTTC
TRBD1	TRBV4-1	TRBJ2-2	NA	CASSPETGSAGELFF	TGCGCCAGCAGCCCAGAGACAGGGAGCGCCGGGGAGCTGTTTTTT
NA	TRBV5-4	TRBJ1-1	NA	CASSPGGGGRFTEAFF	TGTGCCAGCAGCCCCGGCGGCGGAGGACGGTTCACTGAAGCTTTCTTT
NA	TRBV30	TRBJ1-4	NA	CAWRFSGTEKLFF	TGTGCCTGGCGCTTTTCAGGCACTGAAAAACTGTTTTTT
NA	TRBV27	TRBJ1-1	NA	CASEDSSNTEAFF	TGTGCCAGCGAGGACAGCTCGAACACTGAAGCTTTCTTT
NA	TRBV13	TRBJ2-5	NA	CASSPPRQETQYF	TGTGCCAGCAGCCCCCCCCGGCAAGAGACCCAGTACTTC
NA	TRBV4-1	TRBJ1-1	NA	CASSQDHQGSGAFF	TGCGCCAGCAGCCAAGATCACCAGGGTTCAGGAGCTTTCTTT
NA	TRBV12-5	TRBJ1-1	NA	CASGLVQAGYTEAFF	TGTGCTAGTGGTTTGGTACAAGCGGGGTACACTGAAGCTTTCTTT
NA	TRBV10-2	TRBJ2-1	NA	CASNDLRSSYNEQFF	TGCGCCAGCAACGACCTAAGGAGCTCCTACAATGAGCAGTTCTTC
NA	TRBV2	TRBJ2-7	NA	CASSDSAGRLGEQYF	TGTGCCAGCAGTGACTCGGCGGGACGGCTGGGCGAGCAGTACTTC
TRBD2	TRBV6-5	TRBJ2-7	few	CASATSGAYEQYF	TGTGCCAGTGCGACTAGCGGGGCCTACGAGCAGTACTTC
TRBD1	TRBV11-2	TRBJ2-3	NA	CASSYNIRTGSTDTQYF	TGTGCCAGCAGCTACAATATCCGGACAGGCAGCACAGATACGCAGTATTTT
NA	TRBV7-7	TRBJ2-5	NA	CASSPDWQETQYF	TGTGCCAGCAGCCCAGACTGGCAAGAGACCCAGTACTTC
TRBD1	TRBV7-3	TRBJ2-1	NA	CASSSGTGVSSYNEQFF	TGTGCCAGCAGCTCTGGGACAGGGGTGAGCTCCTACAATGAGCAGTTCTTC
TRBD1	TRBV18	TRBJ1-1	NA	CASGRQGPGYTEAFF	TGTGCCAGCGGACGACAGGGGCCGGGGTACACTGAAGCTTTCTTT